This T cell receptor (beta chain) stems from a study of radiation and T cells in renal cell carcinoma. About the research overall: Nephrectomy followed 15 Gy stereotactic body radiation by 4 weeks. General study points: Without pretreatment biopsies, baseline tumor clonotype presence was undetermined. In blood, top tumor clones expanded by 2 weeks, shrinking by 4.

Profiling relied on immunoSEQ multiplex PCR, and the TCRdb table lists in-frame clones only, not all of them. The sample has approximately 120,000 clones, around 81% seen once. Turning to this clone: Its specificity is not known.

Germline-derived CDR1 and CDR2 are SGHAT and FQDESV (reference sequence). V lost 5 bases, J lost 4 bases, and 9 bases stayed unmatched. The CDR3 runs to 15 residues. As for time point: blood 2 weeks post-SBRT. The treatment denotes: 15 Gy SBRT to primary tumor, nephrectomy 4 weeks later. This renal cell carcinoma was of the clear cell type. The rearrangement uses TRBV11-1 and TRBJ2-7; 9 bases fit TRBD2. The sequence was collected from a man aged 50-59 years with renal cell carcinoma. Sequences were derived from blood, sampled from a patient whose treatment included radiotherapy and nephrectomy. In DNA form, the CDR3 reads TGTGCCAGCAGCCCCCTAGCGGGAACGAGATACGAGCAGTACTTC. Protein: CASSPLAGTRYEQYF.